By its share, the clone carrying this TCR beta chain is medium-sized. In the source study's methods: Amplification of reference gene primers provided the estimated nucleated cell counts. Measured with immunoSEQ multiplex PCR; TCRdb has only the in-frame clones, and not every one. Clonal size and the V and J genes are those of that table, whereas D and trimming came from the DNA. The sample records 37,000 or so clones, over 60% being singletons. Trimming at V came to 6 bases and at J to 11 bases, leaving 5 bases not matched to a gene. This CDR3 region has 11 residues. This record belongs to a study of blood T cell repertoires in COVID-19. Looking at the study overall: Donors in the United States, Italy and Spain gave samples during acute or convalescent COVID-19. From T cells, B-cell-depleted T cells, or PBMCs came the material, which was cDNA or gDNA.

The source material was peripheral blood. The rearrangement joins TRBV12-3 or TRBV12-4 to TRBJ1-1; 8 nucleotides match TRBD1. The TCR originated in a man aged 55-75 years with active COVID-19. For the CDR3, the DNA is TGTGCCAGCAGCCCGACAGGGGTTGCTTTCTTT. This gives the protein CASSPTGVAFF.